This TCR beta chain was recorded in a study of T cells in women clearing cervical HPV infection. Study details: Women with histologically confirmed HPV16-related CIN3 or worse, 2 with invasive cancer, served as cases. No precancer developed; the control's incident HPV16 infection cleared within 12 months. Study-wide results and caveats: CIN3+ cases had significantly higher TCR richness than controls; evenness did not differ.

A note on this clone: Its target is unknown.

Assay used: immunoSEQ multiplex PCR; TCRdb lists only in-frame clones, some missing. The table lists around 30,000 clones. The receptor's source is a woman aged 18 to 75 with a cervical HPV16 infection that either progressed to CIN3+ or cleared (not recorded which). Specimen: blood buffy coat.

The CDR3 loop is CACRRGQGGKAFF. The CDR3 DNA, read in part, is TGTGCCTGCCGACGGGGACAGGGAGGAAAA. This chain connects TRBV7-9 to TRBJ1-1; TRBD1 matches 9 bases. The read terminates 3 residues before the CDR3 end, so the remaining end is supplied by the germline J gene. The germline CDR1 and CDR2 sequences are SEHNR and FQNEAQ (reference sequence). The CDR3 spans 13 residues.